This passage covers 9 T cell receptor beta chains from one sample sequenced in a study of STAT3 mutations in large granular lymphocyte leukemia. Study findings and constraints: In T-cell large granular lymphocyte leukemia, about half of patients showed multiple immunodominant subclonotypes.

Sequencing was performed with immunoSEQ multiplex PCR; in TCRdb, only in-frame clones are kept and a portion is missing. The sample contains about 42,000 clones, around 80% of which appear only once. Their antigen targets remain unknown. The sequencing input was PBMCs. The receptors were gathered from a human donor with T large granular lymphocyte leukemia. Some clones in this sample may be carry-over from other donors' samples.

This rearrangement joins TRBV29-1 to TRBJ2-1; perhaps TRBD2 as D (6 bases). The CDR3 has 17 amino acids. Trimming cost V 4 bases and J 1 base, with 20 bases left between them. CDR1 and CDR2 from the germline V gene are SQVTM and ANQGSEA. For the CDR3, the DNA is TGCAGCGTTGCGGGGGAAGGAATCACCTTATCCTACAATGAGCAGTTCTTC. Amino acid sequence: CSVAGEGITLSYNEQFF.

The genes are TRBV6-1 and TRBJ2-7, with a tentative D call TRBD1 (6 bases). The CDR3 totals 12 residues. Trimming took 3 bases from V and 3 from J, leaving 6 bases between them. The germline V gene has CDR1 MNHNS and CDR2 SASEGT. CDR3 amino acids: CASSDRGYEQYV. DNA for the CDR3: TGTGCCAGCAGTGACAGGGGCTACGAGCAGTACGTC.

CDR3 loop: CASRGYRTFQETQYF. CDR3 coding DNA: TGTGCCAGCAGGGGATACAGGACCTTCCAAGAGACCCAGTACTTC. The chain carries TRBV28 and TRBJ2-5; tentative D call: TRBD1 (5 bases). From germline, CDR1 is MDHEN and CDR2 SYDVKM. V shed 6 bases and J shed 1 base, with 15 bases lying between them. CDR3 size: 15 residues.

This CDR3 reads CASSSLGTGINIQYF. The CDR3 DNA reads as TGTGCCAGCAGTTCCCTCGGGACAGGTATAAACATTCAGTACTTC. This sequence joins TRBV28 and TRBJ2-4, with 8 bases matching TRBD1. The V gene's germline CDR1 is MDHEN and CDR2 SYDVKM. V was pared by 4 bases and J by 6 bases, with 8 bases of the junction left unmatched. There are 15 residues in the CDR3.

CDR3 bases: TGTGCCGGCACAGGGGGCTGGAACGAGCAGTACTTC. Amino acid sequence: CAGTGGWNEQYF. The chain recombines TRBV2 with TRBJ2-7, with 9 bases that match TRBD1. With V trimmed by 11 bases and J by 5 bases, 7 bases remained unmatched. Germline CDR1 and CDR2: SNHLY and FYNNEI. This CDR3 is 12 amino acids long.

The genes are TRBV18 and TRBJ1-1; weak D call: TRBD1 (6 bases). The V end was cut by 3 bases, the J end by 3 bases, with 20 bases between. This CDR3 comprises 17 residues. In germline, CDR1 is KGHSH, CDR2 LQKENI. The CDR3 sequence is CASSPLRGARRDTEAFF. Written as DNA, the CDR3 is TGTGCCAGCTCACCTCTCAGGGGTGCTCGCCGAGACACTGAAGCTTTCTTT.

The gene calls are TRBV29-1 and TRBJ1-5; D is uncertain. This CDR3 is built from 13 residues. The germline V gene has CDR1 SQVTM and CDR2 ANQGSEA. Trimming pared 4 bases from V and 1 base from J, leaving 8 bases between. CDR3 residues: CSVGEQSNQPQHF. CDR3 nucleotides: TGCAGCGTTGGGGAACAGAGCAATCAGCCCCAGCATTTT. The variable domain in full, with the rest retrieved from reference TRBV29-1 and TRBJ1-5, is SAVISQKPSRDICQRGTSLTIQCQVDSQVTMMFWYRQQPGQSLTLIATANQGSEATYESGFVIDKFPISRPNLTFSTLTVSNMSPEDSSIYLCSVGEQSNQPQHFGDGTRLSIL.

This chain connects TRBV5-1 to TRBJ1-1; weak D call: TRBD1 (6 bases). The CDR3 covers 15 residues. Germline values: CDR1 SGHRS, CDR2 YFSETQ. V shed 0 bases and J shed 4 bases, with 13 bases lying between them. CDR3 region: CASSLAGGQVTEAFF. The DNA for the CDR3 is TGCGCCAGCAGCTTGGCTGGGGGGCAGGTCACTGAAGCTTTCTTT.

V is TRBV4-2 and J is TRBJ1-6, with 8 bases aligning to TRBD1. The CDR3 consists of 14 residues. The V gene end was trimmed by 4 bases and the J gene end by 6 bases; junction bases not matched to a gene: 2. Germline assignment: CDR1 LGHNA and CDR2 YNFKEQ. The CDR3 nucleotides read TGTGCCAGCAGCCCGGACAGGGTTAATTCACCCCTCCACTTT. Translating it yields CASSPDRVNSPLHF.